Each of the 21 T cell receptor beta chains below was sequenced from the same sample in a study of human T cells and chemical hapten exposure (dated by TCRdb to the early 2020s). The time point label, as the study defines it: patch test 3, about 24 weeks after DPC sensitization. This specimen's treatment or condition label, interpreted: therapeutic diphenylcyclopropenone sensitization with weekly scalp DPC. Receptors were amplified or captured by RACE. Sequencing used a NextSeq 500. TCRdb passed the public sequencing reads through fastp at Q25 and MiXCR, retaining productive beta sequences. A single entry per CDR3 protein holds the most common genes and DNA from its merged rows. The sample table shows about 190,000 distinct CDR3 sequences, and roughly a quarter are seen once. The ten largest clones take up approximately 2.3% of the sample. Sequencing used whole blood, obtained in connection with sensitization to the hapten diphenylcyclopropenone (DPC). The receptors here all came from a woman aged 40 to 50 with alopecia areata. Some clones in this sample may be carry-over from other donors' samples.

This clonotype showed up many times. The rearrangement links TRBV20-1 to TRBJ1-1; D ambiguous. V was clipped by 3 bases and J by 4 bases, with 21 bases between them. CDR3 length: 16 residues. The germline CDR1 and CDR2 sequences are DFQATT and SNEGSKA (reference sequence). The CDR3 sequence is CSARSSRGQSGTEAFF. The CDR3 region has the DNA TGCAGTGCTAGGAGTTCCCGCGGGCAGTCGGGCACTGAAGCTTTCTTT.

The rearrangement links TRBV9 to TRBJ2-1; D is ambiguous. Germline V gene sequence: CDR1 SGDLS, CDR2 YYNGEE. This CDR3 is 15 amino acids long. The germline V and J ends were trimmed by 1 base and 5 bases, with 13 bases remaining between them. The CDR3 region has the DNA TGTGCCAGCAGCGTACTGCCTAGTAGTCACAATGAGCAGTTCTTC. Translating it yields CASSVLPSSHNEQFF.

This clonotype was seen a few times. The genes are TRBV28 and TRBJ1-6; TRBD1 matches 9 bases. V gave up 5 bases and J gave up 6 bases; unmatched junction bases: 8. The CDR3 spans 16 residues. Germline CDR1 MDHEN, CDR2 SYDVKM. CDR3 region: CASSTAGQGSNSPLHF. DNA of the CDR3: TGTGCCAGCAGTACCGCGGGACAGGGATCTAATTCACCCCTCCACTTT.

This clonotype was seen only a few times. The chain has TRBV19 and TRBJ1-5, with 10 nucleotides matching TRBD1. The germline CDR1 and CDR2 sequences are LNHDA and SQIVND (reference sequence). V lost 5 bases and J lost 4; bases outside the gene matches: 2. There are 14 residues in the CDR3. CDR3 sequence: CASSQGQGNQPQHF. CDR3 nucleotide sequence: TGTGCCAGTAGTCAGGGACAGGGGAATCAGCCCCAGCATTTT.

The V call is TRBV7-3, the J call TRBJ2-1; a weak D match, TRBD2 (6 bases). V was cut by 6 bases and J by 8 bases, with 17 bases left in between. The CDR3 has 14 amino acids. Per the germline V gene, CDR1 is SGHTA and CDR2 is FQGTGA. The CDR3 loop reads CASRLGTYGDEQFF. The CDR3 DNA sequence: TGTGCCAGCAGATTGGGGACTTATGGGGATGAGCAGTTCTTC.

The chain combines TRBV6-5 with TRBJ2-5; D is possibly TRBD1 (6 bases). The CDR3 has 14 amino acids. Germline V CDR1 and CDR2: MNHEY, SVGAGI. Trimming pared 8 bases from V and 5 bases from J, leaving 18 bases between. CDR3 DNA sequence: TGTGCCAGCGCCCTACAGGGTGTATTTGAGACCCAGTACTTC. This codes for CASALQGVFETQYF.

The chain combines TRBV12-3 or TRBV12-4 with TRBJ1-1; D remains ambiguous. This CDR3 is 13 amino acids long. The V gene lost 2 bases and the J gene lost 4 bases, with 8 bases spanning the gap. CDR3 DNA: TGTGCCAGCAGTTTAAAGGGAAGCACTGAAGCTTTCTTT. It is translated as CASSLKGSTEAFF.

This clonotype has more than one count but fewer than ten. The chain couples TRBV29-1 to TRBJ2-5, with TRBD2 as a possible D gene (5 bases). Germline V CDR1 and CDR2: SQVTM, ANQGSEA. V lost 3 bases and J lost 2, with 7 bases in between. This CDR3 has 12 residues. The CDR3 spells CSVEVAQETQYF. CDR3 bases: TGCAGCGTTGAGGTAGCGCAAGAGACCCAGTACTTC.

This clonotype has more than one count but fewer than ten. The CDR3, as DNA: TGCAGCGTACAAGCGGGAAGATCGAACACCGGGGAGCTGTTTTTT. Encoded protein: CSVQAGRSNTGELFF. The chain employs TRBV29-1 and TRBJ2-2; 7 bases are shared with TRBD2. V gave up 6 bases and J gave up 0 bases; unmatched junction bases: 7. The germline V gene encodes CDR1 SQVTM and CDR2 ANQGSEA. There are 15 residues in the CDR3.

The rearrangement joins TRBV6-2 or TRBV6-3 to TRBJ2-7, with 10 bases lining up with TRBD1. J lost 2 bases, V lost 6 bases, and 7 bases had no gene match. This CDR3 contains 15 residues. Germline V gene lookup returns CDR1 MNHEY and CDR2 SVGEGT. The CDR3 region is CASSKEDRGAYEQYF. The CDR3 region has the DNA TGTGCCAGCAGCAAAGAGGACAGGGGGGCCTACGAGCAGTACTTC.

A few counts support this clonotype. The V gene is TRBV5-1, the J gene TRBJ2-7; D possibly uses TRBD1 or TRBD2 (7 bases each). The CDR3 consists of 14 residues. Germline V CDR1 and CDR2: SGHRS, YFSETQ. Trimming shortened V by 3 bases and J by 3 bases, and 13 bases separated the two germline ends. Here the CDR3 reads CASSWGGQRYEQYF. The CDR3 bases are TGCGCCAGCAGCTGGGGGGGACAGCGCTACGAGCAGTACTTC.

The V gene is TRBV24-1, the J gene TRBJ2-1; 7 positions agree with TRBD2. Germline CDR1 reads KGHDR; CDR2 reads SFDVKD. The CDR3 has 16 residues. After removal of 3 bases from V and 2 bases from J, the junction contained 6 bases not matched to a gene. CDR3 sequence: CATSDPAGAAYNEQFF. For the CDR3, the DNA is TGTGCCACCAGTGATCCGGCGGGAGCAGCCTACAATGAGCAGTTCTTC.

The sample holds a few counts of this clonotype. The CDR3, as DNA: TGCAGTGCTAGAGGATTCGGGGGCAGGGGCGGCGAACAGCTGAACACTGAAGCTTTCTTT. Amino acids: CSARGFGGRGGEQLNTEAFF. The chain has TRBV20-1 and TRBJ1-1, with a weak D call TRBD1 (6 bases). Per germline, CDR1 DFQATT and CDR2 SNEGSKA (reference sequence). The CDR3 runs to 20 residues. Trimming cost V 1 base and J 0 bases, with 27 bases left between them.

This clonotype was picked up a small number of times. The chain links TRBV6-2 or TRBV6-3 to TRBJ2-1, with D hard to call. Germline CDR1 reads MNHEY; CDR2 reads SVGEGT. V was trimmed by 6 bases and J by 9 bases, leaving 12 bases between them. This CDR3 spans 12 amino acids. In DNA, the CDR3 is TGTGCCAGCAGCCCCGGTTGGGGTGAGCAGTTCTTC. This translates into CASSPGWGEQFF.

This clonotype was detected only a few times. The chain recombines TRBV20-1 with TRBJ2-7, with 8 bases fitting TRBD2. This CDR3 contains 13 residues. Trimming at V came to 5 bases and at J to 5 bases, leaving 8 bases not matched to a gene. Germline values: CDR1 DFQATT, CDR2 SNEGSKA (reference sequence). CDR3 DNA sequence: TGCAGTGCTCCGCGAGCGGGAGTTAACGAGCAGTACTTC. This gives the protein CSAPRAGVNEQYF.

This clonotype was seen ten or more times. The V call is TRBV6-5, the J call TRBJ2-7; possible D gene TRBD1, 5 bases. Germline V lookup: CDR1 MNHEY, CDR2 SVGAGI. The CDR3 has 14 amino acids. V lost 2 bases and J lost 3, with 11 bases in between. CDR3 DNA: TGTGCCAGCAGTTACGGCGGCAGGGTCTACGAGCAGTACTTC. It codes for CASSYGGRVYEQYF.

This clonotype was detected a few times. The CDR3: CSAIGGIGDQETQYF. CDR3 sequence (DNA): TGCAGTGCTATAGGGGGAATCGGGGACCAAGAGACCCAGTACTTC. The rearrangement uses TRBV20-1 and TRBJ2-5; maybe TRBD1 (6 bases). The CDR3 has 15 residues. V lost 4 bases, J lost 0 bases, and 15 bases lay in between. Germline V CDR1 and CDR2: DFQATT, SNEGSKA (reference sequence).

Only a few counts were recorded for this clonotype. The DNA of the CDR3 is TGTGCCAGCAGGCTGCCGGGACAGGGGTCCACCGGGGAGCTGTTTTTT. Translating it yields CASRLPGQGSTGELFF. The chain recombines TRBV28 with TRBJ2-2; 10 bases match TRBD1. J was trimmed by 4 bases and V by 6 bases; bases with no gene match: 8. There are 16 residues in the CDR3. CDR1 is MDHEN, CDR2 SYDVKM, per germline.

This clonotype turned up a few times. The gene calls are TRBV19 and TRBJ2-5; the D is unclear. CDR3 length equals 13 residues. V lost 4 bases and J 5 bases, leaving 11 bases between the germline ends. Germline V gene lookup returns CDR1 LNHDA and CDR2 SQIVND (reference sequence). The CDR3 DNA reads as TGTGCCAGTAGTAAATCCTCGGCGGAGACCCAGTACTTC. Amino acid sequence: CASSKSSAETQYF.

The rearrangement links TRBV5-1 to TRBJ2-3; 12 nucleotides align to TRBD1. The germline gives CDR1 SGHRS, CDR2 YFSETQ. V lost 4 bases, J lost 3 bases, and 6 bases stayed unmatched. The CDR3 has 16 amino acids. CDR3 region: CASSPGTGGMTDTQYF. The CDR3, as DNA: TGCGCCAGCAGCCCCGGGACAGGGGGCATGACAGATACGCAGTATTTT.

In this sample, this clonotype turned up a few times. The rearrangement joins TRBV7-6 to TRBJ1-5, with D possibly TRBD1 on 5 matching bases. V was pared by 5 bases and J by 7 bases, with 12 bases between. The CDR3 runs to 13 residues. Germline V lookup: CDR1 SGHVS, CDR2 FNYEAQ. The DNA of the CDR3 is TGTGCCAGCAGCCATCCAGGGAACCAGCCCCAGCATTTT. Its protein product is CASSHPGNQPQHF.